This is a list of T cell receptor beta chains from one sample in a study of blood T cell repertoires in COVID-19. The protocol was immunoSEQ multiplex PCR, while the TCRdb copy is restricted to in-frame clones and leaves out a portion. Of 450,000 or so clones detected, over 75% appear once; the ten largest clones hold approximately 1.5%. Sequenced material: peripheral blood. These TCRs come from a woman aged 40-49 years with COVID-19, enrolled during active disease. Each CDR3 is given with its conserved first and last residue.

CASTGGALLSHNEQFF | TRBJ2-1 | TRBV5-1
CASSRDKIHGYTF | TRBJ1-2 | TRBV18
CASKVVASGDDEQFF | TRBJ2-1 | TRBV27
CASPIQPQPQHF | TRBJ1-5 | TRBV9
CAWSPRTGTGSNQPQHF | TRBJ1-5 | TRBV30
CASSPVGGLSTGELFF | TRBJ2-2 | TRBV7-3
CASSQTTGMRSGNTIYF | TRBJ1-3 | TRBV4-3
CASSYYRTGSYEQYF | TRBJ2-7 | TRBV28
CACKIRGYPQETQYF | TRBJ2-5 | TRBV30
CASSQSRGIQYF | TRBJ2-4 | TRBV27
CASTPGGTATSYEQYF | TRBJ2-7 | TRBV6-2/TRBV6-3
CASSPDKQSGTQYF | TRBJ2-5 | TRBV18
CASSDQGATRYQPQHF | TRBJ1-5 | TRBV28
CASSTMTGTQPQHF | TRBJ1-5 | TRBV28
CASSMPTGLLQPQHF | TRBJ1-5 | TRBV19
CASSIAGADTQYF | TRBJ2-3 | TRBV19
CASSIAAPPHEQYF | TRBJ2-7 | TRBV19
CAISDWGQVGFNSPLHF | TRBJ1-6 | TRBV10-3
CASSAGRTTGNEQFF | TRBJ2-1 | TRBV6-4
CASSPRGANTEAFF | TRBJ1-1 | TRBV9
CASSVGGGNQETQYF | TRBJ2-5 | TRBV9
CASSTRLAGGQYNEQFF | TRBJ2-1 | TRBV7-2
CATSRVLGLGPFF | TRBJ2-1 | TRBV15
CASSLAWRISTDTQYF | TRBJ2-3 | TRBV5-1
CASSGGPGRSGSTYNEQFF | TRBJ2-1 | TRBV9
CASSTQQGVIEKLFF | TRBJ1-4 | TRBV6-5
CASSPRGRDGYTF | TRBJ1-2 | TRBV27
CSVARRGYGTGGPDTEAFF | TRBJ1-1 | TRBV29-1
CASSLDRGIYGYTF | TRBJ1-2 | TRBV28
CASSYRGSGNTIYF | TRBJ1-3 | TRBV6-2/TRBV6-3
CARFNWANTEAFF | TRBJ1-1 | TRBV9
CASSLRRTETQYF | TRBJ2-5 | TRBV6-5
CASRKKGTSETQYF | TRBJ2-5 | TRBV3-1/TRBV3-2
CASTSSYEAFF | TRBJ1-1 | TRBV6-5
CASSLGTAEAFF | TRBJ1-1 | TRBV18
CAASTGFKDTQYF | TRBJ2-3 | TRBV10-3
CASSSEGAQVLYGYTF | TRBJ1-2 | TRBV7-9
CASSHSETQYF | TRBJ2-5 | TRBV18